Listed below are T cell receptor beta chains from one sample, sequenced in a study of cytomegalovirus exposure and HLA in healthy donors. Sequenced by immunoSEQ multiplex PCR; TCRdb stores in-frame clones only, minus some. The sample contains some 190,000 clones, roughly 87% of which appear only once. The sequenced sample consisted of PBMCs. The receptor source for this set is a boy aged 2-9 years in good health and CMV-seronegative. CDR3s include the opening cysteine and the closing phenylalanine or tryptophan. The D gene is left open where the match is weak. Clone sizes are given selectively: once, few, many, or a class where the clone is expanded.

CDR3aa | CDR3nt | abundance | j_gene | v_gene | d_gene
CAWSILDRQGIAIF | TGTGCCTGGAGTATCCTTGACCGACAGGGGATTGCTATTTTT | once | TRBJ2-3 | TRBV30 | TRBD1
CASSQDIWQGIVYEQYF | TGCGCCAGCAGCCAAGATATCTGGCAGGGGATAGTCTACGAGCAGTACTTC | . | TRBJ2-7 | TRBV4-1 | .
CASSLPRTGLPGSYNSPLHF | TGTGCCAGCAGTTTACCGAGGACAGGGCTTCCCGGTTCCTATAATTCACCCCTCCACTTT | . | TRBJ1-6 | TRBV28 | TRBD1
CASSEGLGLVQPQHF | TGTGCCAGCAGTGAGGGTTTGGGCTTGGTGCAGCCCCAGCATTTT | once | TRBJ1-5 | TRBV2 | .
CAISELAGARAYEQYF | TGTGCCATCAGTGAACTAGCGGGAGCGAGGGCCTACGAGCAGTACTTC | few | TRBJ2-7 | TRBV10-3 | TRBD2
CASNAGRSGANVLTF | TGTGCCAGCAACGCGGGACGGTCTGGGGCCAACGTCCTGACTTTC | few | TRBJ2-6 | TRBV6-1 | .
CASSSGASGAFF | TGTGCCAGCAGCTCAGGGGCTTCGGGTGCTTTCTTT | . | TRBJ1-1 | TRBV5-4 | .
CASSSGKVQYF | TGTGCCAGTAGTTCAGGGAAAGTGCAGTACTTC | . | TRBJ2-7 | TRBV19 | .
CASSEPPAASGGFF | TGTGCCAGCAGTGAACCCCCCGCTGCTAGCGGAGGGTTTTTT | . | TRBJ2-3 | TRBV6-1 | TRBD2
CASSRQGAAYEQYF | TGTGCCAGCAGCCGGCAGGGGGCCGCCTACGAGCAGTACTTC | few | TRBJ2-7 | TRBV7-2 | TRBD1
CASITIIGLALDHEQFF | TGTGCCAGCATCACAATCATTGGACTAGCTCTGGACCATGAGCAGTTCTTC | . | TRBJ2-1 | TRBV27 | TRBD2
CASSLEQGASDTQYF | TGTGCCAGCAGCTTAGAGCAGGGGGCCTCAGATACGCAGTATTTT | . | TRBJ2-3 | TRBV7-9 | TRBD1
CASSGGDSPLHF | TGCGCCAGCAGCGGGGGCGATTCACCCCTCCACTTT | . | TRBJ1-6 | TRBV5-1 | .
CAISSYPLLSTIYF | TGTGCCATCAGCTCCTATCCCCTTTTGAGTACCATATATTTT | . | TRBJ1-3 | TRBV10-3 | .
CASSLEGRGAEAFF | TGTGCCAGCAGCTTAGAGGGCCGGGGGGCTGAAGCTTTCTTT | . | TRBJ1-1 | TRBV7-6 | .
CASSFTYTDTQYF | TGTGCCAGCAGTTTTACCTACACAGATACGCAGTATTTT | once | TRBJ2-3 | TRBV27 | .
CASSSRTSETYEQYF | TGTGCCAGCAGCTCCCGGACTAGCGAAACCTACGAGCAGTACTTC | . | TRBJ2-7 | TRBV7-2 | TRBD2
CASSLTRPGENLAKNIQYF | TGTGCCAGTAGTTTAACTAGGCCAGGGGAGAACCTTGCCAAAAACATTCAGTACTTC | . | TRBJ2-4 | TRBV19 | .
CASSLPHGGIGYNEQFF | TGTGCCAGCAGCTTACCCCACGGGGGGATCGGCTACAATGAGCAGTTCTTC | . | TRBJ2-1 | TRBV7-9 | TRBD2
CASSSHRGADTQYF | TGTGCCAGCAGCTCGCACAGGGGGGCAGATACGCAGTATTTT | . | TRBJ2-3 | TRBV5-5 | TRBD1
CASSLDSGDIYEQYF | TGCGCCAGCAGCTTGGACTCAGGGGATATCTACGAGCAGTACTTC | few | TRBJ2-7 | TRBV5-1 | .
CASSRLAGGTWEQYF | TGTGCCAGCAGCCGTTTAGCGGGGGGGACTTGGGAGCAGTACTTC | few | TRBJ2-7 | TRBV5-4 | TRBD2
CSVELRLNTEAFF | TGCAGCGTTGAACTCCGGTTGAACACTGAAGCTTTCTTT | . | TRBJ1-1 | TRBV29-1 | .
CASSWGYPGQGNQPQHF | TGCGCCAGCAGCTGGGGTTACCCGGGACAGGGGAATCAGCCCCAGCATTTT | . | TRBJ1-5 | TRBV5-1 | TRBD1
CASSTNGREAFF | TGTGCCAGTAGTACAAACGGTAGAGAAGCTTTCTTT | few | TRBJ1-1 | TRBV19 | .
CASSLGQGSSPLHF | TGTGCCAGCAGTTTGGGACAGGGGAGTTCACCCCTCCACTTT | . | TRBJ1-6 | TRBV27 | TRBD1
CASRGLAGYEQYF | TGCGCCAGCAGGGGACTAGCAGGGTACGAGCAGTACTTC | . | TRBJ2-7 | TRBV10-2 | TRBD2
CASSQEAGFGYTF | TGCGCCAGCAGCCAAGAAGCAGGATTTGGCTACACCTTC | few | TRBJ1-2 | TRBV4-1 | .
CAWSVLWQETQYF | TGTGCCTGGAGTGTACTGTGGCAAGAGACCCAGTACTTC | . | TRBJ2-5 | TRBV30 | .
CAISEFGTGGNYGYTF | TGTGCCATCAGTGAGTTTGGGACAGGGGGGAACTATGGCTACACCTTC | . | TRBJ1-2 | TRBV10-3 | TRBD1
CASSKRQEGEQFF | TGTGCCAGCAGTAAGCGGCAGGAAGGGGAGCAGTTCTTC | . | TRBJ2-1 | TRBV6-5 | .
CASSQVPSPEIQPQHF | TGCGCCAGCAGCCAAGTGCCATCCCCGGAGATCCAGCCCCAGCATTTT | . | TRBJ1-5 | TRBV4-1 | .
CASSEGTANTEAFF | TGCGCCAGCAGCGAGGGGACAGCGAACACTGAAGCTTTCTTT | once | TRBJ1-1 | TRBV5-1 | TRBD1
CAWSVPGATNEKLFF | TGTGCCTGGAGTGTTCCCGGGGCAACTAATGAAAAACTGTTTTTT | . | TRBJ1-4 | TRBV30 | .
CASSSGQGRNSPLHF | TGTGCCAGCAGCTCCGGACAGGGGCGGAATTCACCCCTCCACTTT | . | TRBJ1-6 | TRBV7-3 | TRBD1
CASSFLAGFETQYF | TGTGCCAGCAGTTTTCTAGCGGGATTCGAGACCCAGTACTTC | . | TRBJ2-5 | TRBV6-5 | TRBD2
CASSPAGNSPLHF | TGTGCCAGCTCACCAGCGGGTAATTCACCCCTCCACTTT | . | TRBJ1-6 | TRBV18 | .
CASSVDRGLSNQPQHF | TGTGCCAGTAGTGTGGACAGGGGGCTCAGCAATCAGCCCCAGCATTTT | . | TRBJ1-5 | TRBV19 | TRBD1
CASSLPGSYEQYF | TGTGCCAGCAGCCTCCCGGGGAGCTACGAGCAGTACTTC | . | TRBJ2-7 | TRBV9 | .
CASSPWGSSGNTIYF | TGTGCCAGCAGTCCGTGGGGCAGCTCTGGAAACACCATATATTTT | . | TRBJ1-3 | TRBV6-1 | .
CASTQGGIQYF | TGTGCCAGCACCCAGGGAGGCATTCAGTACTTC | . | TRBJ2-4 | TRBV27 | .
CASSLATGGTNEKLFF | TGTGCCAGCAGCTTAGCCACGGGGGGCACTAATGAAAAACTGTTTTTT | few | TRBJ1-4 | TRBV7-9 | .